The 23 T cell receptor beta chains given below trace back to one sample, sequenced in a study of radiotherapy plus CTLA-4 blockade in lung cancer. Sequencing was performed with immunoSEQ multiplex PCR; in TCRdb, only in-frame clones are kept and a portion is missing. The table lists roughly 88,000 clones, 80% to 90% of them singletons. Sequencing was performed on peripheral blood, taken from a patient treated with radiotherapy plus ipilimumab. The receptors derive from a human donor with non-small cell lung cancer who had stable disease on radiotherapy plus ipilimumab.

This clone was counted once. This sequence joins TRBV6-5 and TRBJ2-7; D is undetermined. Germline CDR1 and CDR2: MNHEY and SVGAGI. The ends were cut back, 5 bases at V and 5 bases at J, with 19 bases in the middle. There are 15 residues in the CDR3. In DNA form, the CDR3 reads TGTGCCAGCAGTACAGCCAGGACCCCCAGGCACGAGCAGTACTTC. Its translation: CASSTARTPRHEQYF.

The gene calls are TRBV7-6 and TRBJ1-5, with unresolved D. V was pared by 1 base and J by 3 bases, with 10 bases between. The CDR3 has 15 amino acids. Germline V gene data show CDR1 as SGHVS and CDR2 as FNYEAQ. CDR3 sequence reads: CASSLGNSPNQPQHF. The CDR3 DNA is TGTGCCAGCAGCTTAGGGAACAGCCCCAATCAGCCCCAGCATTTT.

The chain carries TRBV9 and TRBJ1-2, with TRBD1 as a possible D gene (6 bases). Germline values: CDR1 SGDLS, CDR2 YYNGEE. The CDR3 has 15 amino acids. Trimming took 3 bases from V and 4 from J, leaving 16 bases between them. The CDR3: CASSASVTGLYGYTF. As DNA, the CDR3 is TGTGCCAGCAGCGCCTCTGTGACAGGTCTCTATGGCTACACCTTC.

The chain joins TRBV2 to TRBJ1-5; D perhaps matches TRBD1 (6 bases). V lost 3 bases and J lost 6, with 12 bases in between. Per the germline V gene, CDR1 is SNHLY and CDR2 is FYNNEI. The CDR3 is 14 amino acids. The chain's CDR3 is CASSDRGGGQPQHF. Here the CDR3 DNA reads TGTGCCAGCAGTGATAGAGGGGGAGGTCAGCCCCAGCATTTT.

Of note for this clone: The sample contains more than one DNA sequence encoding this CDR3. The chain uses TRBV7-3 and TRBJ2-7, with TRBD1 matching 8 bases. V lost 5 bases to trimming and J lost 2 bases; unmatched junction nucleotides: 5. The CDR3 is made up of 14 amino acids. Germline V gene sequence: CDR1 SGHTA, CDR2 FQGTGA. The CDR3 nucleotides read TGTGCCAGCAGCCCTGGACAGGGAGCCTACGAGCAGTACTTC. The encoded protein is CASSPGQGAYEQYF. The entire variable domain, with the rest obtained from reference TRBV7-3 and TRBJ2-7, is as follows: GAGVSQTPSNKVTEKGKYVELRCDPISGHTALYWYRQSLGQGPEFLIYFQGTGAADDSGLPNDRFFAVRPEGSVSTLKIQRTERGDSAVYLCASSPGQGAYEQYFGPGTRLTVT.

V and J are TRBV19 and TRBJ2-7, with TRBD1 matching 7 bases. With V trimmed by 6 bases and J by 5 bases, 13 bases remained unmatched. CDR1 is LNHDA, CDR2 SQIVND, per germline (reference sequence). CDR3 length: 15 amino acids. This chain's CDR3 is CASSDPGQLRHEQYF. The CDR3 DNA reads TGTGCCAGTAGCGATCCGGGACAGCTCAGGCACGAGCAGTACTTC.

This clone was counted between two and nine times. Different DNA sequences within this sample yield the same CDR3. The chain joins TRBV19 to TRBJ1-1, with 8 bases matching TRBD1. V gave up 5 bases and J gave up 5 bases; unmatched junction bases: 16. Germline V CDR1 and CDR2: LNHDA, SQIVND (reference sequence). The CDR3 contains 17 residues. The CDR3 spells CASSSGGRQDGGTEAFF. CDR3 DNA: TGTGCCAGTAGTTCAGGGGGCCGGCAGGACGGGGGAACTGAAGCTTTCTTT.

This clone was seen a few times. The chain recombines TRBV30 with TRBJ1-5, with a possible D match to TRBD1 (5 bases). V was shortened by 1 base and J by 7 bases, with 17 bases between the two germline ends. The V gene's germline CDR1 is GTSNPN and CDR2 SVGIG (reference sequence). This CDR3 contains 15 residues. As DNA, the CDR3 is TGTGCCTGGAGTGAAGGGGCCTCATTAAACCAGCCCCAGCATTTT. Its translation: CAWSEGASLNQPQHF.

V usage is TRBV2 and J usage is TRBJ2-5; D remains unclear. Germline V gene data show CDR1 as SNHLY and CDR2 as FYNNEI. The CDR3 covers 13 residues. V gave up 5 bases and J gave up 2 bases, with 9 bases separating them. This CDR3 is CASSLTRQETQYF. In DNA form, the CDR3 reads TGTGCCAGCAGTCTCACCCGGCAAGAGACCCAGTACTTC. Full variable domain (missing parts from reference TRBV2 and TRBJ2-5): EPEVTQTPSHQVTQMGQEVILRCVPISNHLYFYWYRQILGQKVEFLVSFYNNEISEKSEIFDDQFSVERPDGSNFTLKIRSTKLEDSAMYFCASSLTRQETQYFGPGTRLLVL.

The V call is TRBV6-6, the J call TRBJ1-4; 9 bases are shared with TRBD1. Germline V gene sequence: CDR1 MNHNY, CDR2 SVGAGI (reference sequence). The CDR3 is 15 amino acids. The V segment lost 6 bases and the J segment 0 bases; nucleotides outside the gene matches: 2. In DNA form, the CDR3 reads TGTGCCAGCAGAAGACAGGGGGCAACTAATGAAAAACTGTTTTTT. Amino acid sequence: CASRRQGATNEKLFF.

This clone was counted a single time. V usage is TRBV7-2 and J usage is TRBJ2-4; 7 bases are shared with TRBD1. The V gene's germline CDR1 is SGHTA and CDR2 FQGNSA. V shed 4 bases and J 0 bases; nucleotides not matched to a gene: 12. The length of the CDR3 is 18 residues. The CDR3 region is CASSSRTGWDLAKNIQYF. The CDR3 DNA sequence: TGTGCCAGCAGCTCAAGGACAGGTTGGGACCTAGCCAAAAACATTCAGTACTTC.

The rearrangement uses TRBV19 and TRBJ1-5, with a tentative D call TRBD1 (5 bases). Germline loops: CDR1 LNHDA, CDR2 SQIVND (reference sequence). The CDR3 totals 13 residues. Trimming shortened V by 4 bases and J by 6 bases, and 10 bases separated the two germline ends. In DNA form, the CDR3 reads TGTGCCAGTAGTAGTCAGGGTGCTCAGCCCCAGCATTTT. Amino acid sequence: CASSSQGAQPQHF.

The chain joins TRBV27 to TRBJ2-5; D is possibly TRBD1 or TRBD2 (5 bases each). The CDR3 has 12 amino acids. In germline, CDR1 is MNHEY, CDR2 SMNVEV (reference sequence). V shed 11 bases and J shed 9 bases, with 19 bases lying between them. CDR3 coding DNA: TGTGCCCCCCAACCAACCTTGGGGGCCCAGTACTTC. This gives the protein CAPQPTLGAQYF.

CDR3 DNA: TGTGCCTGGTCACAGGGAATTCAGCCCCAGCATTTT. Its protein is CAWSQGIQPQHF. The chain uses TRBV30 and TRBJ1-5; tentatively, D is TRBD1 (6 bases). Germline V gene lookup returns CDR1 GTSNPN and CDR2 SVGIG (reference sequence). V gave up 5 bases and J gave up 6 bases, with 11 bases separating them. The CDR3 loop spans 12 amino acids.

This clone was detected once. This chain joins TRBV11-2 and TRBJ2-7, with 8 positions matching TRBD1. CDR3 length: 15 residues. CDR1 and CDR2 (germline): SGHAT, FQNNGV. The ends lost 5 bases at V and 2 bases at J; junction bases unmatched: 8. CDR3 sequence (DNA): TGTGCCAGCAGCGGCGGGTACAGGGGGACCTACGAGCAGTACTTC. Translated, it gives CASSGGYRGTYEQYF.

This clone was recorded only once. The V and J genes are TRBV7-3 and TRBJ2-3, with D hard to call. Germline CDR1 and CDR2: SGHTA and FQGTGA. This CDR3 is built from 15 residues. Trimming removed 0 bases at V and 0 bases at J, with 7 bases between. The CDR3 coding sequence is TGTGCCAGCAGCTTAACGGTATATAGCACAGATACGCAGTATTTT. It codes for CASSLTVYSTDTQYF. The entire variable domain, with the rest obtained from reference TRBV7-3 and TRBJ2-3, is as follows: GAGVSQTPSNKVTEKGKYVELRCDPISGHTALYWYRQSLGQGPEFLIYFQGTGAADDSGLPNDRFFAVRPEGSVSTLKIQRTERGDSAVYLCASSLTVYSTDTQYFGPGTRLTVL.

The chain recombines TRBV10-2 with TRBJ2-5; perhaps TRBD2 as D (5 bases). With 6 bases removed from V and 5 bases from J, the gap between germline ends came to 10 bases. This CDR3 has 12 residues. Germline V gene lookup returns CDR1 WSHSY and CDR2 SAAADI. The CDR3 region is CASSGIGETQYF. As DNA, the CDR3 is TGCGCCAGCAGCGGGATCGGGGAGACCCAGTACTTC.

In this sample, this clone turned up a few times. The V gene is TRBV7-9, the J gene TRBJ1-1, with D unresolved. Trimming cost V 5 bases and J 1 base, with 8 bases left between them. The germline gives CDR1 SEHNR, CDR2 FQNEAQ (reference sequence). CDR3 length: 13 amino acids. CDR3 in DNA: TGTGCCAGCAGCCACAGTGAGAACACTGAAGCTTTCTTT. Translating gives CASSHSENTEAFF. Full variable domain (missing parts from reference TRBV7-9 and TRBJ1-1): DTGVSQNPRHKITKRGQNVTFRCDPISEHNRLYWYRQTLGQGPEFLTYFQNEAQLEKSRLLSDRFSAERPKGSFSTLEIQRTEQGDSAMYLCASSHSENTEAFFGQGTRLTVV.

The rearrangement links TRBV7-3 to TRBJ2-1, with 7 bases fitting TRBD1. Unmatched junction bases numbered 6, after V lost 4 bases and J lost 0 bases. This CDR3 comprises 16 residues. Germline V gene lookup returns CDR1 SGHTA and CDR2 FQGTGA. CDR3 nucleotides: TGTGCCAGCAGCTGGGACAGCAGGAGCTCCTACAATGAGCAGTTCTTC. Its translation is CASSWDSRSSYNEQFF.

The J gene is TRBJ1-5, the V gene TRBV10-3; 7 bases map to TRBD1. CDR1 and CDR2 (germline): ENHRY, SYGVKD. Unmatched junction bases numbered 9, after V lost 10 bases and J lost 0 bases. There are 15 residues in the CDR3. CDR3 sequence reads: CASRGGLASNQPQHF. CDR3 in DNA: TGTGCCAGCAGAGGGGGCCTCGCTAGCAATCAGCCCCAGCATTTT.

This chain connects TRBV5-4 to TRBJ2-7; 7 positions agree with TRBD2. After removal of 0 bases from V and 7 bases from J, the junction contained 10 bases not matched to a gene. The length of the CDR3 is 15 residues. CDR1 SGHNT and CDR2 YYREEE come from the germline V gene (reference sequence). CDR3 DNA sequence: TGTGCCAGCAGCTTGGATGGGGGGGGAGGTCGAGAGCAGTACTTC. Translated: CASSLDGGGGREQYF.

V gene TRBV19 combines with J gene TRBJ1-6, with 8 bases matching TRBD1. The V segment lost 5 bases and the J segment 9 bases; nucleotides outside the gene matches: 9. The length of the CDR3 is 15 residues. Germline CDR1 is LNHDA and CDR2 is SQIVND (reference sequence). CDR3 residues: CASSGDRGSTSPLHF. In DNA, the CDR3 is TGTGCCAGTAGTGGTGACAGGGGTTCCACTTCACCCCTCCACTTT.

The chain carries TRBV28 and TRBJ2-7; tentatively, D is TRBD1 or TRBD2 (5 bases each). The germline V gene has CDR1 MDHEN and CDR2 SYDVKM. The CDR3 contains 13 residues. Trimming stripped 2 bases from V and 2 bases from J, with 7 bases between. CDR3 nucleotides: TGTGCCAGCAGTTTAAGGGGAGCCTACGAGCAGTACTTC. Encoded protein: CASSLRGAYEQYF.